The clone carrying this T cell receptor beta chain came up many times. What it recognizes is unknown. TCRdb analysed the multiplex PCR reads with MiXCR anew, one entry per CDR3 protein. The sample lists fewer than 90,000 distinct CDR3 sequences; roughly 30% were seen once. The CDR3 is 14 residues long. The V gene's germline CDR1 is DFQATT and CDR2 SNEGSKA (reference sequence). Trimming at V came to 0 bases and at J to 4 bases, leaving 5 bases not matched to a gene. Breast cancer patients provided tissue from their axillary draining lymph nodes. The sample is drawn from a study of breast tumors, draining lymph nodes, adjacent tissues. Overall study results and limits: Tumor and nontumor repertoires were significantly more similar in luminal-like than in basal-like breast cancer.

This TCR was sampled from a female donor with breast cancer. Some clones in this sample may be carry-over from other donors' samples. V usage is TRBV20-1 and J usage is TRBJ1-2, with 7 nucleotides matching TRBD1. The sample consisted of axillary lymph node tissue. For the CDR3, the DNA is TGCAGTGCTAGAGATCCGGGGGACAGCTATGGCTACACCTTC. Its translation: CSARDPGDSYGYTF.